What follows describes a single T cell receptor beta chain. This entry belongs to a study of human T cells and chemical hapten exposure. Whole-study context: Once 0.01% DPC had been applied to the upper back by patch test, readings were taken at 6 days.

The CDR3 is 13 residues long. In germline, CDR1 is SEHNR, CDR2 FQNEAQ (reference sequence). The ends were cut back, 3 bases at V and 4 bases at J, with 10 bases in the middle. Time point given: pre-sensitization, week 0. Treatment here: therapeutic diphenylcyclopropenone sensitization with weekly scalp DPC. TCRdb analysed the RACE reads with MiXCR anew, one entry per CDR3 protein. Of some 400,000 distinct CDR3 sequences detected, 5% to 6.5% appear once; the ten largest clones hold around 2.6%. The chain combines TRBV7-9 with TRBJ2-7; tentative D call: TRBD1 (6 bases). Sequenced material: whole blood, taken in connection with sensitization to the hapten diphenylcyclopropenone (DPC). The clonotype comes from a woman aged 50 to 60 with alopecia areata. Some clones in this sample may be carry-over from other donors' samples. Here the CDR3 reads CASSFAGEYEQYF. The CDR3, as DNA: TGTGCCAGCAGCTTCGCAGGGGAGTACGAGCAGTACTTC. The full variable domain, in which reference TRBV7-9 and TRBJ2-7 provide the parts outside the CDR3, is DTGVSQNPRHKITKRGQNVTFRCDPISEHNRLYWYRQTLGQGPEFLTYFQNEAQLEKSRLLSDRFSAERPKGSFSTLEIQRTEQGDSAMYLCASSFAGEYEQYFGPGTRLTVT.